Described below is a single T cell receptor beta chain sequence and its context. This entry is derived from a study of blood T cell repertoires in COVID-19. Overall study: In Cohort 3, a recovered donor had either two negative PCRs, clearance, or symptom resolution. Both acute and convalescent COVID-19 samples were obtained from the United States, Italy and Spain. From T cells, B-cell-depleted T cells, or PBMCs came the material, which was cDNA or gDNA.

CDR1 and CDR2 (germline): LNHDA, SQIVND (reference sequence). Trimming pared 11 bases from V and 6 bases from J, leaving 20 bases between. The CDR3 runs 14 residues. Adults between about 18 and 89 years of age took part from 24 US areas. Clones were read by immunoSEQ multiplex PCR, and TCRdb kept only the in-frame ones, dropping some. This sample has a few hundred thousand clones, with over 75% found just once. The sample comprised PBMCs or T cells enriched from blood (not recorded which). The TCR comes from a man younger than 40 in a cohort exposed to, infected with or recovered from COVID-19 (not recorded which). The chain is built from TRBV19 and TRBJ2-1; possibly TRBD2 for D (7 bases). As DNA, the CDR3 is TGTGCCCTAATCGGGGGGCTCTGGGGCAATGAGCAGTTCTTC. It codes for CALIGGLWGNEQFF. Full variable domain (rest looked up from reference TRBV19 and TRBJ2-1): DGGITQSPKYLFRKEGQNVTLSCEQNLNHDAMYWYRQDPGQGLRLIYYSQIVNDFQKGDIAEGYSVSREKKESFPLTVTSAQKNPTAFYLCALIGGLWGNEQFFGPGTRLTVL.